Following are 27 T cell receptor beta chains from one sample sequenced in a study of CXCR3-negative and CXCR3-positive naive CD8 T cells. The study made its TRB cDNA libraries by 5' RACE, adding UMI labels. With the 5' RACE reads reprocessed, TCRdb shows one record per CDR3 protein and no DNA. The table lists over 100,000 distinct CDR3 sequences. Sequenced: naive CXCR3- CD8+ T cells from blood. Specified subset: CD45RO-CCR7+CD27+CD95- naive CD8+ T cells lacking CXCR3 (TNR3-). Every receptor here comes from a human donor in good health. Some clones in this sample may be carry-over from other donors' samples.

The chain recombines TRBV7-6 with TRBJ2-5. Germline V CDR1 and CDR2: SGHVS, FNYEAQ. The CDR3 length is 14 residues. The CDR3 loop is CASSSLAVQETQYF.

V is TRBV29-1 and J is TRBJ2-1; TCRdb indicates TRBD2, and absent DNA this call remains unverified. Looked up from germline, CDR1 is SQVTM and CDR2 is ANQGSEA. The CDR3 loop spans 15 amino acids. CDR3 residues: CSVDWWQGGSDEQFF.

The V call is TRBV7-6, the J call TRBJ1-2; with no DNA, the TCRdb D assignment of TRBD1 cannot be verified. CDR3 size: 16 residues. Germline V CDR1 and CDR2: SGHVS, FNYEAQ. CDR3 amino acids: CASSLVSGGDYYGYTF.

The V and J genes are TRBV7-6 and TRBJ2-3; TCRdb names TRBD2, which stays unverified in the absence of DNA. This CDR3 region has 16 residues. The germline V gene encodes CDR1 SGHVS and CDR2 FNYEAQ. The CDR3 loop reads CASSAELAGGPDTQYF.

CDR3 loop: CASSLASPSYEQYF. V is TRBV27 and J is TRBJ2-7; TCRdb gives TRBD2 as the D gene, but with no DNA this cannot be confirmed. CDR1 is MNHEY and CDR2 is SMNVEV in the germline V gene (reference sequence). The CDR3 extends over 14 amino acids.

This chain uses TRBV7-6 with TRBJ2-3; TCRdb indicates TRBD2, and absent DNA this call remains unverified. Germline values: CDR1 SGHVS, CDR2 FNYEAQ. The CDR3 covers 19 residues. The CDR3: CASSPTPPLAIPSTDTQYF.

V is TRBV5-1 and J is TRBJ1-5. Germline lookup yields CDR1 SGHRS and CDR2 YFSETQ. CDR3 length equals 15 residues. CDR3 region: CASSLSGGSNQPQHF.

The CDR3 region is CSVEFLGEQYF. This chain links TRBV29-1 with TRBJ2-7. This CDR3 region has 11 residues. CDR1 SQVTM and CDR2 ANQGSEA come from the germline V gene.

The genes are TRBV7-9 and TRBJ1-1; no DNA is available, so the TRBD1 call from TCRdb remains unchecked. The CDR3 is made up of 14 amino acids. Germline CDR1 and CDR2: SEHNR and FQNEAQ (reference sequence). The CDR3 spells CATEGVILGTEAFF.

This chain joins TRBV20-1 and TRBJ2-3; TCRdb reports TRBD2, a call that lacks DNA to check it against. The CDR3 totals 16 residues. Per germline, CDR1 DFQATT and CDR2 SNEGSKA (reference sequence). The CDR3 region is CSAGTSGSVGTDTQYF.

CDR3 sequence reads: CASSLLSQGNNEQFF. V usage is TRBV13 and J usage is TRBJ2-1; TCRdb returns TRBD1, unconfirmable since there is no DNA. Looked up from germline, CDR1 is PRHDT and CDR2 is FYEKMQ (reference sequence). CDR3 size: 15 residues.

The chain employs TRBV20-1 and TRBJ2-2; the TCRdb call, TRBD1, lacks DNA for checking. In germline, CDR1 is DFQATT, CDR2 SNEGSKA (reference sequence). CDR3 length: 15 residues. This chain's CDR3 is CSARDGLSDTGELFF.

The CDR3 sequence: CASNPGGSNQPQHF. The J gene is TRBJ1-5, the V gene TRBV12-3 or TRBV12-4; the D gene TCRdb calls, TRBD1, cannot be checked with no DNA. The CDR3 consists of 14 residues.

The chain has TRBV5-6 and TRBJ2-3. The CDR3 length is 11 residues. CDR1 is SGHDT, CDR2 YYEEEE, per germline. The CDR3 reads CASSLGVTQYF.

J is TRBJ2-3 and V is TRBV7-6; lacking DNA, the TRBD1 call made by TCRdb goes unchecked. Germline V gene sequence: CDR1 SGHVS, CDR2 FNYEAQ. The CDR3 contains 14 residues. The CDR3 is CASSAGQRADTQYF.

The CDR3 sequence: CASPSGDRGSPGNTIYF. The chain combines TRBV12-3 or TRBV12-4 with TRBJ1-3; TCRdb lists TRBD1, though no DNA is available to test this call. This CDR3 region has 17 residues.

V is TRBV9 and J is TRBJ2-1; the D call from TCRdb, TRBD2, cannot be confirmed without DNA. The CDR3 length is 15 residues. CDR1 is SGDLS and CDR2 is YYNGEE in the germline V gene. CDR3 loop: CASSVAGTKYDEQFF. Variable domain in full (rest from reference TRBV9 and TRBJ2-1): DSGVTQTPKHLITATGQRVTLRCSPRSGDLSVYWYQQSLDQGLQFLIQYYNGEERAKGNILERFSAQQFPDLHSELNLSSLELGDSALYFCASSVAGTKYDEQFFGPGTRLTVL.

This chain connects TRBV11-2 to TRBJ2-7. Germline lookup yields CDR1 SGHAT and CDR2 FQNNGV. This CDR3 comprises 14 residues. CDR3 sequence: CASSISGSSYEQYF.

The rearrangement links TRBV7-9 to TRBJ2-1; the TCRdb call, TRBD2, lacks DNA for checking. The CDR3 extends over 15 amino acids. Germline CDR1 SEHNR, CDR2 FQNEAQ (reference sequence). The CDR3 region is CASSPTSALYNEQFF.

The chain has TRBV14 and TRBJ1-6; TCRdb selects TRBD1, and the lack of DNA leaves this call unchecked. The CDR3 is 13 residues long. Per the germline V gene, CDR1 is SGHDN and CDR2 is FVKESK. This CDR3 is CASSLSPSAPLHF. Full variable domain (outside the CDR3, taken from reference TRBV14 and TRBJ1-6): EAGVTQFPSHSVIEKGQTVTLRCDPISGHDNLYWYRRVMGKEIKFLLHFVKESKQDESGMPNNRFLAERTGGTYSTLKVQPAELEDSGVYFCASSLSPSAPLHFGNGTRLTVT.

The rearrangement links TRBV6-6 to TRBJ2-1; TCRdb lists TRBD2, though no DNA is available to test this call. The CDR3 sequence is 16 residues long. Germline CDR1 MNHNY, CDR2 SVGAGI (reference sequence). CDR3 in amino acids: CASSYPLAGGGDEQFF.

The V gene is TRBV7-3, the J gene TRBJ2-3; TCRdb indicates TRBD1, and absent DNA this call remains unverified. This CDR3 has 16 amino acids. The germline CDR1 and CDR2 sequences are SGHTA and FQGTGA. CDR3 residues: CASSLVAGVSTDTQYF.

The chain is built from TRBV4-1 and TRBJ2-1; TCRdb reports TRBD2, a call that lacks DNA to check it against. This CDR3 comprises 18 residues. Germline V gene data show CDR1 as MGHRA and CDR2 as YSYEKL. The CDR3 here is CASSQDGVAGGPRDEQFF.

CDR3 loop: CSVIGSYNEQFF. The V gene is TRBV20-1, the J gene TRBJ2-1. CDR1 and CDR2 (germline): DFQATT, SNEGSKA (reference sequence). The CDR3 is 12 amino acids.

The rearrangement joins TRBV25-1 to TRBJ2-7; as DNA is missing, the TRBD1 call by TCRdb cannot be tested. Germline V gene sequence: CDR1 MGHDK, CDR2 SYGVNS. This CDR3 has 15 residues. CDR3 sequence reads: CASSREGSRPYEQYF.

V is TRBV24-1 and J is TRBJ2-3; TCRdb names TRBD2, which stays unverified in the absence of DNA. Germline assignment: CDR1 KGHDR and CDR2 SFDVKD. This CDR3 contains 16 residues. CDR3: CATSEASGFSTDTQYF.

V gene TRBV5-1 combines with J gene TRBJ2-1; TCRdb indicates TRBD2, and absent DNA this call remains unverified. CDR1 and CDR2 from the germline V gene are SGHRS and YFSETQ. The CDR3 runs 16 residues. CDR3 sequence reads: CASTSGPSGSYNEQFF.